A selection of T cell receptor beta chains follows, all from one sample in a study of blood T cells in healthy people across ages. TCRdb used MiXCR to reprocess the 5' RACE reads, holding one entry per CDR3 protein. This table holds about 1.4 million distinct CDR3 sequences, approximately 59% found once. Sequencing was performed on blood. The origin of the receptors is a man younger than 35 in good health. The conserved cysteine and the conserved F or W are not part of the CDR3 here. Each record gives: CDR3 protein, V gene, J gene.

CDR3 protein: SVETSGQGSYEQY; V gene: TRBV29-1; J gene: TRBJ2-7
CDR3 protein: ASSFIGTDLAASYEQY; V gene: TRBV11-2; J gene: TRBJ2-7
CDR3 protein: ASSYFGTSSRVGELF; V gene: TRBV6-6; J gene: TRBJ2-2
CDR3 protein: ASSYFSEAYNEQF; V gene: TRBV6-5; J gene: TRBJ2-1
CDR3 protein: ASSLGTRQPQH; V gene: TRBV12-3/TRBV12-4; J gene: TRBJ1-5
CDR3 protein: SASGRRRQTQY; V gene: TRBV20-1; J gene: TRBJ2-5
CDR3 protein: ASSQGNGIIPYEQY; V gene: TRBV3-1; J gene: NA
CDR3 protein: ASSKMGTSRYNEQF; V gene: TRBV27; J gene: TRBJ2-1
CDR3 protein: SVTQGGDTIY; V gene: TRBV29-1; J gene: TRBJ1-3
CDR3 protein: AISPGVGNEQF; V gene: TRBV10-3; J gene: TRBJ2-1
CDR3 protein: ASSLAGLVILYEQY; V gene: TRBV5-6; J gene: TRBJ2-7
CDR3 protein: ASSQEPSREQY; V gene: TRBV4-3; J gene: NA
CDR3 protein: ASSYQGFNQPQH; V gene: TRBV6-5; J gene: TRBJ1-5
CDR3 protein: AISKASGGKSEQF; V gene: TRBV10-3; J gene: TRBJ2-1
CDR3 protein: ASSFSLAGANVLT; V gene: TRBV12-3/TRBV12-4; J gene: TRBJ2-6
CDR3 protein: ASSPYRQTNEKLF; V gene: TRBV4-3; J gene: TRBJ1-4
CDR3 protein: ASSPGQGPYGYT; V gene: TRBV11-2; J gene: TRBJ1-2
CDR3 protein: AISEDPRNTEAF; V gene: TRBV10-3; J gene: TRBJ1-1
CDR3 protein: ASSQVSQGSKNIQY; V gene: TRBV4-1; J gene: TRBJ2-4
CDR3 protein: ASSQIEDWEKLF; V gene: TRBV4-1; J gene: TRBJ1-4
CDR3 protein: ASSLTGWGLEQY; V gene: TRBV27; J gene: TRBJ2-5
CDR3 protein: ATSDSTVGKETQY; V gene: TRBV24-1; J gene: TRBJ2-5
CDR3 protein: ASSLGSVIRGAYSNQPQH; V gene: TRBV28; J gene: TRBJ1-5
CDR3 protein: ASSTLADSSYEQY; V gene: TRBV12-3/TRBV12-4; J gene: TRBJ2-7
CDR3 protein: ASSLISDTGELF; V gene: TRBV11-1; J gene: TRBJ2-2
CDR3 protein: ASRPSLGTEAF; V gene: TRBV7-2; J gene: TRBJ1-1
CDR3 protein: ASSQAGGVQETQY; V gene: TRBV14; J gene: TRBJ2-5
CDR3 protein: ASSGLLNSPLH; V gene: TRBV25-1; J gene: TRBJ1-6
CDR3 protein: ASSQDHRTSYNEQF; V gene: TRBV4-3; J gene: TRBJ2-1
CDR3 protein: ATRTGGEQDNYGYT; V gene: TRBV10-3; J gene: TRBJ1-2
CDR3 protein: ASSMLETQY; V gene: TRBV25-1; J gene: TRBJ2-5
CDR3 protein: ASTSLGVETQY; V gene: TRBV25-1; J gene: TRBJ2-5
CDR3 protein: SVEDGLQETQY; V gene: TRBV29-1; J gene: TRBJ2-5